This TCR beta chain was recorded in a study of T-cell memory formation after mild COVID-19. Study observations and caveats: Within pre-infection memory, some responding clones were found, suggesting cross-reactive memory joined.

TCRdb reanalysed the 5' RACE reads using MiXCR and keeps one entry per CDR3 protein. The sample consists of roughly 500,000 distinct CDR3 sequences, 20% of them appearing once. To note about this clonotype: The target antigen is unknown.

The CDR3 has 16 amino acids. Germline V gene sequence: CDR1 SGHRS, CDR2 YFSETQ. The V and J ends lost 4 bases and 3 bases, in that order; junction bases with no gene match: 11. This sequence originates from an adult woman who had mild COVID-19 (a few samples of this study predate the infection). Cell type and time point are not known. What was sequenced was PBMCs or a T cell subset sorted from them (not recorded which). The gene calls are TRBV5-1 and TRBJ1-1, with 8 bases lining up with TRBD1. As DNA, the CDR3 is TGCGCCAGCAGCCCTCTGGACAGGGAGTGGGACACTGAAGCTTTCTTT. It is translated as CASSPLDREWDTEAFF. Based on the CDR3 plus reference TRBV5-1 and TRBJ1-1, the full variable domain is KAGVTQTPRYLIKTRGQQVTLSCSPISGHRSVSWYQQTPGQGLQFLFEYFSETQRNKGNFPGRFSGRQFSNSRSEMNVSTLELGDSALYLCASSPLDREWDTEAFFGQGTRLTVV.